Each of the 26 T cell receptor beta chains below was sequenced from the same sample in a study of glioma-infiltrating T cells. Using RNA template, CDR3s of TCR alpha and beta were amplified with iRepertoire arm-PCR. TCRdb independently ran MiXCR on the multiplex PCR reads; one entry per CDR3 protein. This sample carries about 3,900 distinct CDR3 sequences, roughly a third of them seen once, and the ten largest clones take approximately 25%. Specimen: glioma tissue, nonneoplastic brain tissue, or PBMCs (not recorded which). The receptor source for this set is a human donor with low-grade glioma or glioblastoma, undergoing nonglioma brain surgery, or in good health (not recorded which).

This clonotype qualifies as medium-sized. This chain uses TRBV20-1 with TRBJ2-5, with D possibly being TRBD1 (5 bases). The germline V gene encodes CDR1 DFQATT and CDR2 SNEGSKA (reference sequence). The CDR3 consists of 13 residues. V lost 1 base, J lost 3 bases, and 9 bases lay in between. The CDR3 loop is CSARVPGKETQYF. The CDR3 DNA is TGCAGTGCTAGAGTTCCAGGGAAAGAGACCCAGTACTTC.

For this clonotype: One base away lies a much larger clone, so this may be a sequencing read error. The gene calls are TRBV4-3 and TRBJ1-2; TRBD1 is a possible D gene (6 bases). The CDR3 runs 18 residues. Germline V gives CDR1 LGHNA, CDR2 YSLEER. CDR3 region: CASSKHRGAARNNYDYTF. Written as DNA, the CDR3 is TGCGCCAGCAGCAAACACCGGGGGGCCGCCAGGAATAACTATGACTACACCTTC.

This clonotype was seen at least ten times. The V call is TRBV9, the J call TRBJ1-1; the D gene is possibly TRBD1 (6 bases). The germline V and J ends were trimmed by 3 bases and 0 bases, with 15 bases remaining between them. Germline lookup yields CDR1 SGDLS and CDR2 YYNGEE. The CDR3 consists of 16 residues. The CDR3 sequence: CASSAEAGALNTEAFF. CDR3 in DNA: TGTGCCAGCAGCGCCGAAGCAGGGGCCTTGAACACTGAAGCTTTCTTT.

There are a few counts of this clonotype. A read error may explain this, as a much larger clone is one base away. The rearrangement joins TRBV6-2 or TRBV6-3 to TRBJ2-1; TRBD2 matches 9 bases. V gave up 4 bases and J gave up 6 bases; unmatched junction bases: 10. Germline V lookup: CDR1 MNHEY, CDR2 SVGEGT. The CDR3 has 16 amino acids. The CDR3 region is CASSSNGTSRSNEQFF. CDR3 nucleotide sequence: TGTGCCAGCAGTTCTAACGGGACTAGCAGGAGCAATGAGCAGTTCTTC.

At least ten counts were recorded for this clonotype. CDR3 residues: CASSTRSTSGGSTGELFF. The CDR3 nucleotides read TGTGCCAGTAGTACCCGCTCGACTAGCGGGGGCTCCACCGGGGAGCTGTTTTTT. The chain uses TRBV19 and TRBJ2-2; 12 nucleotides match TRBD2. The CDR3 runs 18 residues. Germline V lookup: CDR1 LNHDA, CDR2 SQIVND (reference sequence). V shed 4 bases and J 4 bases; nucleotides not matched to a gene: 10.

This clonotype is labeled as medium-sized (0.01 to 0.1%). The J gene is TRBJ1-1, the V gene TRBV19; TRBD1 agrees at 10 bases. The V gene end was trimmed by 5 bases and the J gene end by 6 bases; junction bases not matched to a gene: 6. CDR3 length: 14 amino acids. Germline values: CDR1 LNHDA, CDR2 SQIVND (reference sequence). As DNA, the CDR3 is TGTGCCAGTAGTGCTGGACAGGGGGTACCTGAAGCTTTCTTT. Its translation is CASSAGQGVPEAFF.

This clonotype was detected a few times. The CDR3: CASSGSLEDIQYF. CDR3 DNA sequence: TGTGCCAGTAGTGGCAGCTTGGAGGACATTCAGTACTTC. This chain connects TRBV19 to TRBJ2-4; tentative D call: TRBD2 (5 bases). Trimming left V 5 bases short and J 8 bases short, with 13 bases between. CDR1 and CDR2 (germline): LNHDA, SQIVND (reference sequence). CDR3 length: 13 residues.

This sequence joins TRBV4-3 and TRBJ2-2; TRBD1 might be the D (6 bases). Germline V gene sequence: CDR1 LGHNA, CDR2 YSLEER. The CDR3 consists of 16 residues. Trimming stripped 4 bases from V and 2 bases from J, with 14 bases between. CDR3 nucleotides: TGCGCCAGCAGCCTAGACGACAGGTTTAACACCGGGGAGCTGTTTTTT. Translated, it gives CASSLDDRFNTGELFF.

Of note for this clonotype: The conserved phenylalanine or tryptophan normally closing the CDR3 is absent here, so this likely arose from a read error. The DNA for the CDR3 is TGTGCCAGCAGCTTATTCGGGAAAAATCAGCCCCAGCATTCT. Residues: CASSLFGKNQPQHS. This rearrangement joins TRBV7-2 to TRBJ1-5; no firm D call. The CDR3 runs to 14 residues. Germline CDR1 SGHTA, CDR2 FQGNSA. The ends were cut back, 2 bases at V and 4 bases at J, with 9 bases in the middle.

At least ten counts were recorded for this clonotype. The chain uses TRBV4-3 and TRBJ1-1; 11 bases agree with TRBD1. The CDR3 has 15 amino acids. The V segment lost 2 bases and the J segment 4 bases; nucleotides outside the gene matches: 3. Germline V lookup: CDR1 LGHNA, CDR2 YSLEER. CDR3 region: CASSQLGQGGTEAFF. Here the CDR3 DNA reads TGCGCCAGCAGCCAATTGGGACAGGGGGGCACTGAAGCTTTCTTT.

This clonotype has only a few counts. The chain is built from TRBV12-3 or TRBV12-4 and TRBJ2-2; D is unresolved. This CDR3 spans 14 amino acids. Trimming removed 0 bases from V and 1 base from J, with 3 bases in between. The chain's CDR3 is CASSLAGNTGELFF. As DNA, the CDR3 is TGTGCCAGCAGTTTAGCTGGGAACACCGGGGAGCTGTTTTTT.

This chain links TRBV19 with TRBJ1-2, with D tentatively TRBD1 (6 bases). CDR1 and CDR2 from the germline V gene are LNHDA and SQIVND (reference sequence). The CDR3 contains 13 residues. V gave up 10 bases and J gave up 4 bases, with 16 bases separating them. The CDR3 DNA follows: TGTGCCACCCGCCTGGGGGGCCCCTATGGCTACACCTTC. It encodes CATRLGGPYGYTF. The whole variable domain, filled in from reference TRBV19 and TRBJ1-2, reads DGGITQSPKYLFRKEGQNVTLSCEQNLNHDAMYWYRQDPGQGLRLIYYSQIVNDFQKGDIAEGYSVSREKKESFPLTVTSAQKNPTAFYLCATRLGGPYGYTFGSGTRLTVV.

V gene TRBV20-1 combines with J gene TRBJ1-3; D unresolved. The V end was cut by 3 bases, the J end by 6 bases, with 6 bases between. Germline V CDR1 and CDR2: DFQATT, SNEGSKA (reference sequence). CDR3 size: 11 residues. This CDR3 is CSASLENTIYF. CDR3 sequence (DNA): TGCAGTGCTAGTTTGGAAAACACCATATATTTT.

This clonotype was picked up one time. Possible read error: a much larger clone is one base away. This rearrangement joins TRBV5-4 to TRBJ1-3; D unclear. This CDR3 spans 16 amino acids. CDR1 is SGHNT, CDR2 YYREEE, per germline (reference sequence). The CDR3, as DNA: TGTGCCGGCAGCTTGGAGGCCAAAAGGGAAGGAAACACCATATATTTT. This sequence encodes CAGSLEAKREGNTIYF.

This clonotype was detected many times. The CDR3 nucleotides are TGTGCCAGCAGCTTAGATTTTAGCGGGGCTTACACCGGGGAGCTGTTTTTT. Protein sequence: CASSLDFSGAYTGELFF. The gene calls are TRBV7-2 and TRBJ2-2; the match to TRBD2 covers 8 bases. Trimming cost V 1 base and J 3 bases; bases outside gene matches: 7. The CDR3 totals 17 residues. The germline V gene has CDR1 SGHTA and CDR2 FQGNSA.

A word on this clonotype: This may be a read error: a much more frequent sequence differs by one nucleotide. This chain uses TRBV4-1 with TRBJ2-7; a possible D gene is TRBD1 (5 bases). The CDR3 contains 15 residues. The V and J ends lost 5 bases and 2 bases respectively, with 16 bases between them. CDR1 MGHRA and CDR2 YSYEKL come from the germline V gene. CDR3 region: CASSDSLGQAYEQYF. CDR3 coding DNA: TGCGCCAGCAGCGACTCTCTCGGACAAGCCTACGAGCAGTACTTC.

This clonotype has at least ten counts. The chain carries TRBV11-2 and TRBJ1-4; D is ambiguous. The CDR3 spans 17 residues. Germline-derived CDR1 and CDR2 are SGHAT and FQNNGV. With 0 bases removed from V and 0 bases from J, the gap between germline ends came to 11 bases. In DNA, the CDR3 is TGTGCCAGCAGCTTAGATCACGAAGCCGCAACTAATGAAAAACTGTTTTTT. Amino acid sequence: CASSLDHEAATNEKLFF.

This chain links TRBV7-2 with TRBJ2-1; no firm D call. Germline V gene data show CDR1 as SGHTA and CDR2 as FQGNSA. This CDR3 has 16 amino acids. CDR3 residues: CVSSPEPRSSYNEQFF. In DNA form, the CDR3 reads TGTGTTAGCAGCCCCGAACCCCGAAGCTCCTACAATGAGCAGTTCTTC.

A remark on this clonotype: A junction boundary mismatches the germline segment, possibly from a read error. The chain carries TRBV30 and TRBJ2-1; possible D gene TRBD2, 6 bases. Germline CDR1 GTSNPN, CDR2 SVGIG (reference sequence). There are 13 residues in the CDR3. The CDR3 sequence: CAWSPSAYNEQSF. The DNA of the CDR3 is TGTGCCTGGTCTCCTAGCGCCTACAATGAGCAGTCCTTC.

This clonotype is deemed medium-sized (0.01 to 0.1%). V usage is TRBV19 and J usage is TRBJ2-5; the D call may be TRBD1 or TRBD2 (5 bases each). Germline CDR1 is LNHDA and CDR2 is SQIVND (reference sequence). Trimming shortened V by 6 bases and J by 4 bases, and 12 bases separated the two germline ends. The CDR3 consists of 13 residues. In DNA form, the CDR3 reads TGTGCCAGTAGCTCCGGGACGATAGAGACCCAGTACTTC. Translating gives CASSSGTIETQYF.

This clonotype is categorized as medium-sized. The chain recombines TRBV20-1 with TRBJ2-5; possibly TRBD1 or TRBD2 for D (7 bases each). In germline, CDR1 is DFQATT, CDR2 SNEGSKA (reference sequence). This CDR3 is 14 amino acids long. Trimming removed 6 bases at V and 2 bases at J, with 16 bases between. CDR3: CSARGGQTQETQYF. In DNA form, the CDR3 reads TGCAGTGCCAGGGGGGGGCAGACACAAGAGACCCAGTACTTC.

By sample fraction, this clonotype is medium-sized. V usage is TRBV6-1 and J usage is TRBJ2-1; 9 positions match TRBD1. Germline loops: CDR1 MNHNS, CDR2 SASEGT. The ends lost 10 bases at V and 2 bases at J; junction bases unmatched: 9. The CDR3 contains 15 residues. The CDR3 here is CATHTGTGTYNEQFF. The CDR3 DNA reads as TGTGCCACTCACACCGGGACAGGGACCTACAATGAGCAGTTCTTC.

Concerning this clonotype: With a much larger clone just one base away, this may be a read error. The chain carries TRBV2 and TRBJ1-1; no reliable D call. Germline V lookup: CDR1 SNHLY, CDR2 FYNNEI. This CDR3 contains 13 residues. Trimming removed 6 bases at V and 4 bases at J, with 12 bases between. The CDR3 protein is CASRARESTEAFF. CDR3 nucleotides: TGTGCCAGCAGGGCTAGGGAGTCCACTGAAGCTTTCTTT.

Within the sample, this clonotype is medium-sized. The chain carries TRBV7-2 and TRBJ1-4; no reliable D call. V lost 2 bases, J lost 8 bases, and 15 bases lay in between. CDR3 length equals 15 residues. The germline gives CDR1 SGHTA, CDR2 FQGNSA. In DNA form, the CDR3 reads TGTGCCAGCAGCTTATTCATCTCCCGAGGGGAAAAACTGTTTTTT. This encodes CASSLFISRGEKLFF.

There are many counts of this clonotype. The chain couples TRBV5-1 to TRBJ1-1, with 11 bases fitting TRBD1. The V and J ends lost 3 bases and 3 bases, in that order; junction bases with no gene match: 1. The germline CDR1 and CDR2 sequences are SGHRS and YFSETQ. This CDR3 region has 14 residues. This CDR3 reads CASSWGQGDTEAFF. CDR3 sequence (DNA): TGCGCCAGCAGCTGGGGACAGGGGGACACTGAAGCTTTCTTT. Combining the CDR3 with reference TRBV5-1 and TRBJ1-1 gives the whole variable domain KAGVTQTPRYLIKTRGQQVTLSCSPISGHRSVSWYQQTPGQGLQFLFEYFSETQRNKGNFPGRFSGRQFSNSRSEMNVSTLELGDSALYLCASSWGQGDTEAFFGQGTRLTVV.

Many counts were recorded for this clonotype. The chain is built from TRBV7-2 and TRBJ1-4; 7 bases match TRBD1. The ends lost 1 base at V and 0 bases at J; junction bases unmatched: 8. This CDR3 has 18 residues. From germline, CDR1 is SGHTA and CDR2 FQGNSA. This chain's CDR3 is CASSLEGTEVATNEKLFF. The CDR3 nucleotides read TGTGCCAGCAGCTTAGAAGGGACAGAAGTTGCAACTAATGAAAAACTGTTTTTT.